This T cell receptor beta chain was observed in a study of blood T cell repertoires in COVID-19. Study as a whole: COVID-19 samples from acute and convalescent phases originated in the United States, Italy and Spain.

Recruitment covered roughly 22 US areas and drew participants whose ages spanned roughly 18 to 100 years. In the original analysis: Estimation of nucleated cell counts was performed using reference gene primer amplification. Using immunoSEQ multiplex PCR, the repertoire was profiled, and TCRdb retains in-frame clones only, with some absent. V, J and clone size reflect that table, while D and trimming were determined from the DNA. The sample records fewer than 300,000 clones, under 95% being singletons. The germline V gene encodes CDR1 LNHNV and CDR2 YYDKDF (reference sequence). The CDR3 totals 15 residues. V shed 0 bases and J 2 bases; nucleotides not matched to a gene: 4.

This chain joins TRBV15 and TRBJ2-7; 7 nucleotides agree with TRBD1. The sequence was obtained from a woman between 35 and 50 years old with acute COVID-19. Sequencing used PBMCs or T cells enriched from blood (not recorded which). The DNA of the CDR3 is TGTGCCACCAGCAGAGAAGGGGGCTCCACCTACGAGCAGTACTTC. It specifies CATSREGGSTYEQYF. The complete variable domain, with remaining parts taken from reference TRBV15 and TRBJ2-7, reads DAMVIQNPRYQVTQFGKPVTLSCSQTLNHNVMYWYQQKSSQAPKLLFHYYDKDFNNEADTPDNFQSRRPNTSFCFLDIRSPGLGDTAMYLCATSREGGSTYEQYFGPGTRLTVT.